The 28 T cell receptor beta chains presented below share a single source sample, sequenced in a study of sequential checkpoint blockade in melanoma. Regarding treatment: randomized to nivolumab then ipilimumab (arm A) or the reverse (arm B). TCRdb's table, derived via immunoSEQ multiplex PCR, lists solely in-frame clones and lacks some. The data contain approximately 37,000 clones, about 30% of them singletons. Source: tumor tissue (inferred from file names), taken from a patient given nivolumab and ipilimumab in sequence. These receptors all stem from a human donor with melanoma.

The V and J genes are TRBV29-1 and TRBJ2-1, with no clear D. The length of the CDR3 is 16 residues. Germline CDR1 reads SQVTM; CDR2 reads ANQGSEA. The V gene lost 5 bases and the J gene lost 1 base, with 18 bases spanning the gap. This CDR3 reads CSVLGPDYWSYNEQFF. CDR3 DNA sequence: TGCAGCGTTCTTGGACCGGATTATTGGTCCTACAATGAGCAGTTCTTC.

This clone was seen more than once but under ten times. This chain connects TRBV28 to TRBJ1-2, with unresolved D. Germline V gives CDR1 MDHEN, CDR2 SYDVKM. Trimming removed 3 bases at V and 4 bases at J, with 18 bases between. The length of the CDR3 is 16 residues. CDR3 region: CASSLGYLRSGYGYTF. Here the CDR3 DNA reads TGTGCCAGCAGTTTGGGATACCTTAGGTCGGGCTATGGCTACACCTTC.

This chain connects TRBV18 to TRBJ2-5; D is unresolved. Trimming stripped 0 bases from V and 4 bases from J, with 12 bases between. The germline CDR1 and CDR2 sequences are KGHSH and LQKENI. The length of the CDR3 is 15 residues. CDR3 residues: CASSPPPSLGETQYF. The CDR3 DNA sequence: TGTGCCAGCTCACCACCGCCCAGCCTCGGAGAGACCCAGTACTTC.

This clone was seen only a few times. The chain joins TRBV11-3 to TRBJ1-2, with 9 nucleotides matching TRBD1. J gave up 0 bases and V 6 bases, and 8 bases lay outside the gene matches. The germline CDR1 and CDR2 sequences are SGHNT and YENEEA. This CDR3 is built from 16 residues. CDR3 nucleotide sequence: TGTGCCAGCAGTTGGAGAACAGGGGGCACTAACTATGGCTACACCTTC. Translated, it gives CASSWRTGGTNYGYTF.

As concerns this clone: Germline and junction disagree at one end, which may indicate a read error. CDR3 region: CAISSLAGVSEQFF. In nucleotides, the CDR3 is TGTGCCATCAGTTCGCTAGCGGGAGTGAGTGAGCAGTTCTTC. V is TRBV6-8 and J is TRBJ2-1, with TRBD2 identical over 10 bases. Germline CDR1 MNHGY, CDR2 SAAAGT. The CDR3 is 14 amino acids.

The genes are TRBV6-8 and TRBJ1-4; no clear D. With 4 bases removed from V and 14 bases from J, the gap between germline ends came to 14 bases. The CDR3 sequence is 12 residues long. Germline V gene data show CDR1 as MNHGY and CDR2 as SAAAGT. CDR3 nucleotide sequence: TGTGCCAGCAGTTTCCCTCCAGGCGAGCTGTTTTTT. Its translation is CASSFPPGELFF.

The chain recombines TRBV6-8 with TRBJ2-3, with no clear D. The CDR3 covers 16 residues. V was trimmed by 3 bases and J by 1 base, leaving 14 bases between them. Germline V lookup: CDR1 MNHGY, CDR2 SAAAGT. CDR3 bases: TGTGCCAGCAGTTATGGATTAACTGGGGGCACAGATACGCAGTATTTT. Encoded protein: CASSYGLTGGTDTQYF.

CDR3 region: CASTTSGGYSGANVLTF. As DNA, the CDR3 is TGTGCCAGCACGACTAGCGGGGGGTACTCTGGGGCCAACGTCCTGACTTTC. The V call is TRBV6-8, the J call TRBJ2-6, with TRBD2 matching 13 bases. The CDR3 sequence is 17 residues long. CDR1 and CDR2 (germline): MNHGY, SAAAGT. J gave up 0 bases and V 7 bases, and 3 bases lay outside the gene matches.

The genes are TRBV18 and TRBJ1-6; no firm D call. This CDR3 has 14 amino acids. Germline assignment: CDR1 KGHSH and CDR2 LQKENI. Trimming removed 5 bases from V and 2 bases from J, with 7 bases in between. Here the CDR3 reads CASSDSAYNSPLHF. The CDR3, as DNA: TGTGCCAGCTCAGACTCGGCCTATAATTCACCCCTCCACTTT.

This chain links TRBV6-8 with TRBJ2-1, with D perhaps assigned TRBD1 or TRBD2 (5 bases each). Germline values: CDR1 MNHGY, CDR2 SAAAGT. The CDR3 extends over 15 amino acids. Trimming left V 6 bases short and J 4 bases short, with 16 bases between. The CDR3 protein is CASSNRDLPYNEQFF. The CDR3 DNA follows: TGTGCCAGCAGCAACCGGGACCTGCCATACAATGAGCAGTTCTTC.

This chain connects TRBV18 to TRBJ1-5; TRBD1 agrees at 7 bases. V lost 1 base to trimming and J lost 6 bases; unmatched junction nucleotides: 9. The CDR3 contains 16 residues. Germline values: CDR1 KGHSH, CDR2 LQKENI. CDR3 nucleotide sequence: TGTGCCAGCTCACCACTGGGGTCCGACAGGGCTCAGCCCCAGCATTTT. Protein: CASSPLGSDRAQPQHF.

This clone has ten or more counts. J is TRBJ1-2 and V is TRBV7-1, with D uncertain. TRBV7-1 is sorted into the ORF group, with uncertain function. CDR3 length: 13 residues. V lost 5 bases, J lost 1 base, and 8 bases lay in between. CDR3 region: CASSGQDNYGYTF. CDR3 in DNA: TGTGCCAGCAGCGGGCAGGATAACTATGGCTACACCTTC.

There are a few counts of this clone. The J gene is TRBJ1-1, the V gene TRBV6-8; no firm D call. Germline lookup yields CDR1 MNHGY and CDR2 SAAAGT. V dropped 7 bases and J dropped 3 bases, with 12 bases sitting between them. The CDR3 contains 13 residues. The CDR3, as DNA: TGTGCCAGCAATCCAGGATATTACACTGAAGCTTTCTTT. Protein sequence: CASNPGYYTEAFF.

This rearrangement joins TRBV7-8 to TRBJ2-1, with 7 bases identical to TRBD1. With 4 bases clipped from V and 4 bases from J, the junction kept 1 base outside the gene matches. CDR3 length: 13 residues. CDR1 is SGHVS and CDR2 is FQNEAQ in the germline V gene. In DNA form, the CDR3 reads TGTGCCAGCAGCTGGGGACAGTACAATGAGCAGTTCTTC. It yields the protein CASSWGQYNEQFF.

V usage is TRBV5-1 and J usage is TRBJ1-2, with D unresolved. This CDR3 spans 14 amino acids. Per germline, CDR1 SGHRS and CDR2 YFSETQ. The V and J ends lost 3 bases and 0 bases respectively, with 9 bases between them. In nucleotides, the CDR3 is TGCGCCAGCAGCTACTCAGACGCTAACTATGGCTACACCTTC. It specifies CASSYSDANYGYTF.

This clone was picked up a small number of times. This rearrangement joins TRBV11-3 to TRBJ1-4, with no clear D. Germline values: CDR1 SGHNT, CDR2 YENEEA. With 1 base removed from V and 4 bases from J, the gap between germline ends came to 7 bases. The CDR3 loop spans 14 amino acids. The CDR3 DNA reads TGTGCCAGCAGCTTAGGGGGTAATAATGAAAAACTGTTTTTT. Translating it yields CASSLGGNNEKLFF.

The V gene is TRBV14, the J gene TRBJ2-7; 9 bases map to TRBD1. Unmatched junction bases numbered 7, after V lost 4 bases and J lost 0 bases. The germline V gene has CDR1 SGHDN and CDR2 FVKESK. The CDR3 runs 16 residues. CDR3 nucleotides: TGTGCCAGCAGCCCTGGGACAGGGAGAGGCTCCTACGAGCAGTACTTC. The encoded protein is CASSPGTGRGSYEQYF.

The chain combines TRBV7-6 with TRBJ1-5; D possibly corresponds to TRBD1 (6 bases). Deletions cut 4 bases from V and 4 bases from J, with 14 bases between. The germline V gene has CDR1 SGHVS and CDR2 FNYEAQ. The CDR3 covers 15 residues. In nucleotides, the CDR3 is TGTGCCAGCAGCTCTTCGGGGCAGGGGAATCAGCCCCAGCATTTT. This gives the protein CASSSSGQGNQPQHF. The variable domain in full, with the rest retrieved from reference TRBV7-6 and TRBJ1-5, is GAGVSQSPRYKVTKRGQDVALRCDPISGHVSLYWYRQALGQGPEFLTYFNYEAQQDKSGLPNDRFSAERPEGSISTLTIQRTEQRDSAMYRCASSSSGQGNQPQHFGDGTRLSIL.

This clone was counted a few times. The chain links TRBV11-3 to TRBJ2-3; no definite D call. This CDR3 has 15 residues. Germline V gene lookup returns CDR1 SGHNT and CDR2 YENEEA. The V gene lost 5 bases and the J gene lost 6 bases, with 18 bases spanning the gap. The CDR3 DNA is TGTGCCAGCAGCCCAGACATTGGTTCCGTCGATACGCAGTATTTT. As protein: CASSPDIGSVDTQYF.

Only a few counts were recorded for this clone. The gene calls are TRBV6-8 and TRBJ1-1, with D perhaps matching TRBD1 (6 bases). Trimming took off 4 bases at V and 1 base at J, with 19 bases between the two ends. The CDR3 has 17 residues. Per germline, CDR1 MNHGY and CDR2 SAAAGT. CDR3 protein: CASSLGRGIGGNTEAFF. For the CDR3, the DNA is TGTGCCAGCAGTTTAGGCAGGGGTATTGGTGGGAACACTGAAGCTTTCTTT.

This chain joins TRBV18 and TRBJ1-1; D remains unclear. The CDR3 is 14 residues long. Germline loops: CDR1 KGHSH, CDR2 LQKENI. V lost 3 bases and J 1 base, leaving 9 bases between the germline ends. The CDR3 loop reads CASSPGRQNTEAFF. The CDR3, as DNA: TGTGCCAGCTCACCGGGTCGGCAGAACACTGAAGCTTTCTTT.

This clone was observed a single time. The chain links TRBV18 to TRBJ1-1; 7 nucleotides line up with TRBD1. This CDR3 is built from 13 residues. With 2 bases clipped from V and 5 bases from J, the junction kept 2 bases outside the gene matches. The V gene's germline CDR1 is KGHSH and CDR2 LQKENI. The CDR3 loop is CASSPNRGTEAFF. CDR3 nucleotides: TGTGCCAGCTCACCAAACAGGGGTACTGAAGCTTTCTTT.

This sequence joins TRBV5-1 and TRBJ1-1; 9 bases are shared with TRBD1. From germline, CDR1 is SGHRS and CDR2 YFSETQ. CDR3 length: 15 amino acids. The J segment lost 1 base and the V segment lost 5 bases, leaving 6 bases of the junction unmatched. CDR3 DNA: TGCGCCAGCAGTCGTGTGGGACAGGGGAACACTGAAGCTTTCTTT. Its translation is CASSRVGQGNTEAFF.

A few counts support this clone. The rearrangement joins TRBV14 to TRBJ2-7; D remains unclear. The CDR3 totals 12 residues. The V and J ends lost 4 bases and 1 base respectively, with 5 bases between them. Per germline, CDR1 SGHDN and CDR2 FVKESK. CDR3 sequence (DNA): TGTGCCAGCAGCCGAGATTCCTACGAGCAGTACTTC. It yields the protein CASSRDSYEQYF.

CDR3 region: CAWTQTSGGEQFF. For the CDR3, the DNA is TGTGCCTGGACTCAAACTAGCGGCGGTGAGCAGTTCTTC. The rearrangement uses TRBV30 and TRBJ2-1; 8 positions match TRBD2. Germline V gene data show CDR1 as GTSNPN and CDR2 as SVGIG (reference sequence). V shed 4 bases, J shed 9 bases, and the junction held 8 bases outside the gene matches. The CDR3 totals 13 residues.

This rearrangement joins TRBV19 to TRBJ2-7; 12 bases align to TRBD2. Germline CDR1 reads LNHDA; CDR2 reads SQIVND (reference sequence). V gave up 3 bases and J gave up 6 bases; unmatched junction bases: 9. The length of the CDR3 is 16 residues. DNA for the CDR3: TGTGCCAGTAGTATGGACTCTAGCGGGAGGGCCAGCGAGCAGTACTTC. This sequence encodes CASSMDSSGRASEQYF.

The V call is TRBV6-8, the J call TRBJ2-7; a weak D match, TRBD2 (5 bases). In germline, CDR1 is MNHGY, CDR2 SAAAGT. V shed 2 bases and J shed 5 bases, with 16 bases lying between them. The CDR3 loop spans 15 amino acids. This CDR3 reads CASSYRQRVGHEQYF. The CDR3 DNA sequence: TGTGCCAGCAGTTACCGGCAGAGGGTGGGCCACGAGCAGTACTTC.

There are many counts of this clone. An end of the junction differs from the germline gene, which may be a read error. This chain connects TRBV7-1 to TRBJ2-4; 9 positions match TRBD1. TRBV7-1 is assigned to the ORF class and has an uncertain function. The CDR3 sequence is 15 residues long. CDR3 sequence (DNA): TGTGCCAGCAGCCCAGCCCCGGGACAGGGATACATTCAGTACTTC. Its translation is CASSPAPGQGYIQYF.